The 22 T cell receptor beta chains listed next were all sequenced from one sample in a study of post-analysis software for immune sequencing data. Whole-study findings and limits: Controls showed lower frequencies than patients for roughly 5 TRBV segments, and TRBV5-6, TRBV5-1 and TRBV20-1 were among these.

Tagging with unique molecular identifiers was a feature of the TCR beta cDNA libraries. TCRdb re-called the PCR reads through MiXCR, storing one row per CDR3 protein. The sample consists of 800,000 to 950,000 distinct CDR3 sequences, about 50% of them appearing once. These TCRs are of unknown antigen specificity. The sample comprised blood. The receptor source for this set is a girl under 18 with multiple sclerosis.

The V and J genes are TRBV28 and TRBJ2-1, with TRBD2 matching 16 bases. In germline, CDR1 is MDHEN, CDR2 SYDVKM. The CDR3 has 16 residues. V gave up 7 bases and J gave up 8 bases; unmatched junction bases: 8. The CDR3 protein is CASTSFGTSGRDEQFF. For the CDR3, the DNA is TGTGCCAGCACCTCTTTCGGGACTAGCGGGAGGGATGAGCAGTTCTTC.

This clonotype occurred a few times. CDR3 residues: CASRLKTGSEAFF. The DNA for the CDR3 is TGCGCCAGCAGATTAAAGACAGGATCTGAAGCTTTCTTT. The chain recombines TRBV5-1 with TRBJ1-1; weak D call: TRBD1 (6 bases). Per the germline V gene, CDR1 is SGHRS and CDR2 is YFSETQ. The V end was cut by 5 bases, the J end by 6 bases, with 14 bases between. The CDR3 length is 13 residues.

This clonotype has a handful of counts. CDR3 protein: CSAGTSGSYYEQYF. Here the CDR3 DNA reads TGCAGTGCCGGGACTAGCGGGAGCTACTACGAGCAGTACTTC. This chain uses TRBV20-1 with TRBJ2-7, with 14 bases aligning to TRBD2. The CDR3 is 14 residues long. Germline CDR1 reads DFQATT; CDR2 reads SNEGSKA (reference sequence). The junction had 4 bases not matched to a gene; V was cut back by 6 bases and J by 3 bases.

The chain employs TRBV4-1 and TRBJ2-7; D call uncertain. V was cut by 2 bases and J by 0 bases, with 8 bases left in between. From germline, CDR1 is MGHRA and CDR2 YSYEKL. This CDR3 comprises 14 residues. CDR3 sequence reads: CASSQSAVSYEQYF. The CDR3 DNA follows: TGCGCCAGCAGCCAATCGGCGGTCTCCTACGAGCAGTACTTC.

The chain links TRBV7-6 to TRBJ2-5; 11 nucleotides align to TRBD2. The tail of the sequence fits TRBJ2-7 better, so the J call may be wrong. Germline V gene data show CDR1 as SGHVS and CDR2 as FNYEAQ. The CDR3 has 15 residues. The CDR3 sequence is CASSLTSGGVHEQYF. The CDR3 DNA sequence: TGTGCCAGCAGCTTAACTAGCGGGGGAGTCCACGAGCAGTACTTC.

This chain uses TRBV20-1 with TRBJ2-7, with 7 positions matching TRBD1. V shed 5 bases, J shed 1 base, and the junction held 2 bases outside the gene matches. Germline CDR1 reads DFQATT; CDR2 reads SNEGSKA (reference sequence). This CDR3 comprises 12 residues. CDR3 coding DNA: TGCAGTGCTCCGGGACAGTCCTACGAGCAGTACTTC. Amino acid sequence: CSAPGQSYEQYF.

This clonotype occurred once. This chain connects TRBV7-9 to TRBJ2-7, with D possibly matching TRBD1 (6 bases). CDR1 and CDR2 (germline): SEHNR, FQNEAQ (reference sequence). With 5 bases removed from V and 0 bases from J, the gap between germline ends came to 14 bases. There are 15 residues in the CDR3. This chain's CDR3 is CASSPTGSPSYEQYF. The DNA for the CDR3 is TGTGCCAGCAGCCCTACAGGGAGCCCCTCCTACGAGCAGTACTTC. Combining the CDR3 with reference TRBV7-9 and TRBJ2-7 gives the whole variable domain DTGVSQNPRHKITKRGQNVTFRCDPISEHNRLYWYRQTLGQGPEFLTYFQNEAQLEKSRLLSDRFSAERPKGSFSTLEIQRTEQGDSAMYLCASSPTGSPSYEQYFGPGTRLTVT.

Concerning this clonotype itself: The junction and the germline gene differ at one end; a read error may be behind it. The CDR3 nucleotides read TGCGCCGGCAGCTCGGACCCAGTCCCACTCTCTGGGGCCAACGTCCTGACTTTC. It specifies CAGSSDPVPLSGANVLTF. The chain carries TRBV5-1 and TRBJ2-6, with unresolved D. Per germline, CDR1 SGHRS and CDR2 YFSETQ. This CDR3 has 18 amino acids.

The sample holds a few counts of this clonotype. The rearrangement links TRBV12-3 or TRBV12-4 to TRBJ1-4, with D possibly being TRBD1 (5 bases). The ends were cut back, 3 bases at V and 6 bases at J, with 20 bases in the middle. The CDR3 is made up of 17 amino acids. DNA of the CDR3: TGTGCCAGCAGTTTCACGGGGGGTGGGATGGGAGATGAAAAACTGTTTTTT. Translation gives CASSFTGGGMGDEKLFF.

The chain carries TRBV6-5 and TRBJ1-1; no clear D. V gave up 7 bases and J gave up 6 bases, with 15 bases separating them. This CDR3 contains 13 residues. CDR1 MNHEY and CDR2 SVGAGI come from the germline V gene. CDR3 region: CASNRGKGPEAFF. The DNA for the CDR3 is TGTGCCAGCAATAGAGGGAAGGGTCCTGAAGCTTTCTTT.

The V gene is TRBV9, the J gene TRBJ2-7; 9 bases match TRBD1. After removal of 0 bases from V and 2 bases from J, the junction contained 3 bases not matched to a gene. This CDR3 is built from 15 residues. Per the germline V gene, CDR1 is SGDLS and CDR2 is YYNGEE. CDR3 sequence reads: CASSVATGGTYEQYF. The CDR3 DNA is TGTGCCAGCAGCGTAGCGACAGGGGGAACCTACGAGCAGTACTTC. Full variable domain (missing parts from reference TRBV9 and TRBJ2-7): DSGVTQTPKHLITATGQRVTLRCSPRSGDLSVYWYQQSLDQGLQFLIQYYNGEERAKGNILERFSAQQFPDLHSELNLSSLELGDSALYFCASSVATGGTYEQYFGPGTRLTVT.

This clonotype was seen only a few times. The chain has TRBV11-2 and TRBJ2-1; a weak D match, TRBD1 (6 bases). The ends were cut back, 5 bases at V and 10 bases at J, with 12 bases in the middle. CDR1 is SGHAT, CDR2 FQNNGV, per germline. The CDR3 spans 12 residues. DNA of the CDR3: TGTGCCAGCAGCCTGAAGGACAGAGAGCAGTTCTTC. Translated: CASSLKDREQFF.

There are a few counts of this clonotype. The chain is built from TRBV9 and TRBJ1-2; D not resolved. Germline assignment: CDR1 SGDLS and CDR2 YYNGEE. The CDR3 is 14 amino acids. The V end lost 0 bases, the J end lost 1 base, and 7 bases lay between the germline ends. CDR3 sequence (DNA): TGTGCCAGCAGCGTAGATGACAATAACTATGGCTACACCTTC. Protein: CASSVDDNNYGYTF.

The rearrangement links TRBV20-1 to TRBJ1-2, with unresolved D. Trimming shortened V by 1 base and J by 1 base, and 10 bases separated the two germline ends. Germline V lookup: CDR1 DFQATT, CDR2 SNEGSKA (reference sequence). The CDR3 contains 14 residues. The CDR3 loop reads CSARATTINYGYTF. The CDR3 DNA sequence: TGCAGTGCTAGAGCGACCACCATTAACTATGGCTACACCTTC.

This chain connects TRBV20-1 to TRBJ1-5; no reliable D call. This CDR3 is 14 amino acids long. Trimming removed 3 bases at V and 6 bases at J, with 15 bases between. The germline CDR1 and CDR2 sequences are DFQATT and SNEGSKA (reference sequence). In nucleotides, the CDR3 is TGCAGTGCTAGTGACGGGGTACGAGGTCAGCCCCAGCATTTT. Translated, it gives CSASDGVRGQPQHF.

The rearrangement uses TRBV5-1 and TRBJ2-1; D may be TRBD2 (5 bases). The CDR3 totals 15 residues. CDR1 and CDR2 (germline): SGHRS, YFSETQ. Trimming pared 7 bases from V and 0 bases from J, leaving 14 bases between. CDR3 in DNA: TGCGCCAGCGTCGCGGCCACTAGCTCCTACAATGAGCAGTTCTTC. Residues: CASVAATSSYNEQFF. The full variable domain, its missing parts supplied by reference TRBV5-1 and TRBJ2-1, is KAGVTQTPRYLIKTRGQQVTLSCSPISGHRSVSWYQQTPGQGLQFLFEYFSETQRNKGNFPGRFSGRQFSNSRSEMNVSTLELGDSALYLCASVAATSSYNEQFFGPGTRLTVL.

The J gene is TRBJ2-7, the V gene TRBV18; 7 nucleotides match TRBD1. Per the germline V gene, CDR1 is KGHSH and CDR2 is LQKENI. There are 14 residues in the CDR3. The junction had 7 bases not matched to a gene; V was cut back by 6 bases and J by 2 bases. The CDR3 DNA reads TGTGCCAGCTCGTCCGGACAGGTCACCTACGAGCAGTACTTC. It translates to CASSSGQVTYEQYF.

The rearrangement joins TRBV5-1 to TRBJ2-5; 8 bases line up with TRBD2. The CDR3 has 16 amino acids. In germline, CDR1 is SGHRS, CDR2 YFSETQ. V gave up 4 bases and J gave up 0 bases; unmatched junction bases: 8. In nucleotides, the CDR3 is TGCGCCAGCAGCCCTATGGGACTAGGAAACCAAGAGACCCAGTACTTC. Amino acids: CASSPMGLGNQETQYF.

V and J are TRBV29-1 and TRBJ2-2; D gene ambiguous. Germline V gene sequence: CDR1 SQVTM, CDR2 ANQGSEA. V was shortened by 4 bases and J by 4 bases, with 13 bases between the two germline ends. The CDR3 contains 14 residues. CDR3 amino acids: CSVASKGSTGELFF. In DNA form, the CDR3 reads TGCAGCGTTGCCTCCAAGGGAAGCACCGGGGAGCTGTTTTTT.

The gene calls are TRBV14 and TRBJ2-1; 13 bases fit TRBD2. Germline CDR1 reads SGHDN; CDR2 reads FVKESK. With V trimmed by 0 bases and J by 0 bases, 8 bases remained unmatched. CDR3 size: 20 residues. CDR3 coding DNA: TGTGCCAGCAGCCAAGATCGACTGGGACTAGCGGGGTCCTCCTACAATGAGCAGTTCTTC. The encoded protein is CASSQDRLGLAGSSYNEQFF.

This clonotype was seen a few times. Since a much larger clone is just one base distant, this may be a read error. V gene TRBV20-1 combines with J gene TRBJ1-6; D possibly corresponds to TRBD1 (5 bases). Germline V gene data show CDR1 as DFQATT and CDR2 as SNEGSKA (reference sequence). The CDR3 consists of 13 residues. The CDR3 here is CSAPGPGNSPRHF. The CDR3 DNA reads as TGCAGTGCGCCGGGACCGGGAAATTCACCCCGCCACTTT.

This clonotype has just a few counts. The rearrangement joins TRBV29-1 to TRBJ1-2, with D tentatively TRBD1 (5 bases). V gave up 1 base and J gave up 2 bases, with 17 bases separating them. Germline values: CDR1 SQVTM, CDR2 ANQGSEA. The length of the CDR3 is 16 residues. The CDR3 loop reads CSVEGAADSLNYGYTF. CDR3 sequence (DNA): TGCAGCGTTGAAGGTGCAGCAGACAGCCTCAACTATGGCTACACCTTC.